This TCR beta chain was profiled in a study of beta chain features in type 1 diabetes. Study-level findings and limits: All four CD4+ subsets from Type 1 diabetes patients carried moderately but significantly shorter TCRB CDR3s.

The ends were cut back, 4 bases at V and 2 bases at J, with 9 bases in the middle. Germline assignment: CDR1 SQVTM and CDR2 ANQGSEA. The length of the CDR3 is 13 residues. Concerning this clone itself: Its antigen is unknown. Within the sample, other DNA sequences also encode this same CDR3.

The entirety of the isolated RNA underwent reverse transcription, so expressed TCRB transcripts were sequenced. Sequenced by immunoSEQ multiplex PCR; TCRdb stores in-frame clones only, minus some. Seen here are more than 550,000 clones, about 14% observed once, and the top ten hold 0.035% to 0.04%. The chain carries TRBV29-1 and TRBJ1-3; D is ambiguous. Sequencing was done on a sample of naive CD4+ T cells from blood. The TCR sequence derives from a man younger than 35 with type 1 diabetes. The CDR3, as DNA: TGCAGCGTTGGCGGTCAGGCTGGAAACACCATATATTTT. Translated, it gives CSVGGQAGNTIYF.